These 27 T cell receptor beta chains came from one sample sequenced in a study of Graves' ophthalmopathy and Graves' hyperthyroidism. Amplification targeted the TCR beta CDR3 regions, with RNA transcripts as the source material. HTBI-primed first-round RT-PCR preceded second-round multiplex PCR. TCRdb passed the multiplex PCR reads through MiXCR, listing each CDR3 protein once. The sample yields 500,000 to 700,000 distinct CDR3 sequences, 20% to 25% seen once. The sample taken for sequencing was peripheral blood. The receptors were gathered from a young woman with stable Graves' hyperthyroidism. Some clones in this sample may be carry-over from other donors' samples.

Concerning this clonotype: As the CDR3 is not closed by the conserved phenylalanine or tryptophan, this likely results from a read error. This chain joins TRBV2 and TRBJ2-1; TRBD1 matches at 9 bases. CDR1 and CDR2 (germline): SNHLY, FYNNEI. The CDR3 is 15 amino acids. J lost 4 bases, V lost 6 bases, and 7 bases had no gene match. CDR3 coding DNA: TGTGCCAGCAGCGAGGGGACAGGGAATTACAATGAGCAGTTCTCC. This codes for CASSEGTGNYNEQFS.

This clonotype showed up just a few times. V is TRBV12-3 or TRBV12-4 and J is TRBJ1-2; 7 bases are a match to TRBD1. This CDR3 region has 14 residues. J gave up 3 bases and V 6 bases, and 7 bases lay outside the gene matches. The CDR3 region has the DNA TGTGCCAGCAGACGATTCGGGACAGACTATGGCTACACCTTC. Encoded protein: CASRRFGTDYGYTF.

This clonotype has just a few counts. CDR3 bases: TGTGCCAGCAGTGATTACAGGGGGCTAGCGAACACTGAAGCTTTCTTT. Translation: CASSDYRGLANTEAFF. The rearrangement links TRBV6-1 to TRBJ1-1, with TRBD1 matching over 9 bases. The V and J ends lost 3 bases and 1 base, in that order; junction bases with no gene match: 6. The CDR3 length is 16 residues. The germline CDR1 and CDR2 sequences are MNHNS and SASEGT.

This clonotype was observed many times. The chain uses TRBV20-1 and TRBJ1-1, with 8 bases lining up with TRBD1. The V segment lost 5 bases and the J segment 3 bases; nucleotides outside the gene matches: 2. The CDR3 contains 12 residues. Germline values: CDR1 DFQATT, CDR2 SNEGSKA (reference sequence). The CDR3 coding sequence is TGCAGTGCTTTCAGGGGGCACACTGAAGCTTTCTTT. Translating it yields CSAFRGHTEAFF.

The chain is built from TRBV12-3 or TRBV12-4 and TRBJ1-5, with 8 bases fitting TRBD1. J lost 6 bases, V lost 5 bases, and 9 bases had no gene match. This CDR3 spans 15 amino acids. CDR3 bases: TGTGCCAGCAGTCACACAGGGGGAACGGGTCAGCCCCAGCATTTT. It is translated as CASSHTGGTGQPQHF.

This clonotype was recorded at least ten times. The rearrangement links TRBV20-1 to TRBJ1-1; D remains unclear. Per the germline V gene, CDR1 is DFQATT and CDR2 is SNEGSKA (reference sequence). V gave up 2 bases and J gave up 5 bases, with 21 bases separating them. The CDR3 sequence is 16 residues long. CDR3 nucleotides: TGCAGTGCTAGACCCCGACGCCTTGGACGAGGGACTGAAGCTTTCTTT. Its protein product is CSARPRRLGRGTEAFF.

The V call is TRBV6-1, the J call TRBJ1-2; 12 bases map to TRBD1. CDR1 is MNHNS and CDR2 is SASEGT in the germline V gene. The CDR3 loop spans 16 amino acids. V gave up 5 bases and J gave up 8 bases; unmatched junction bases: 12. CDR3 coding DNA: TGTGCCAGCAGTAAAATTACCGGGACAGGGGGCGGAGGCTACACCTTC. Translated: CASSKITGTGGGGYTF.

This clonotype has just a few counts. The CDR3 sequence: CASSFEEAGNTIYF. CDR3 DNA: TGTGCCAGCAGCTTTGAGGAGGCTGGAAACACCATATATTTT. The V and J genes are TRBV7-2 and TRBJ1-3; D not certain. Deletions cut 3 bases from V and 2 bases from J, with 8 bases between. CDR1 is SGHTA and CDR2 is FQGNSA in the germline V gene. The CDR3 has 14 residues. Filled out from reference TRBV7-2 and TRBJ1-3, the complete variable domain reads GAGVSQSPSNKVTEKGKDVELRCDPISGHTALYWYRQSLGQGLEFLIYFQGNSAPDKSGLPSDRFSAERTGGSVSTLTIQRTQQEDSAVYLCASSFEEAGNTIYFGEGSWLTVV.

This clonotype came up many times. This chain uses TRBV29-1 with TRBJ2-7, with 9 bases aligning to TRBD2. This CDR3 comprises 13 residues. J was trimmed by 6 bases and V by 4 bases; bases with no gene match: 7. Germline V gene data show CDR1 as SQVTM and CDR2 as ANQGSEA. CDR3 nucleotide sequence: TGCAGCGTTGCAAGGACTAGCGTTAGCGAGCAGTACTTC. Translation gives CSVARTSVSEQYF.

This clonotype was seen only once. The V call is TRBV5-1, the J call TRBJ2-7; D might be TRBD2 (6 bases). CDR1 SGHRS and CDR2 YFSETQ come from the germline V gene. The V gene lost 3 bases and the J gene lost 7 bases, with 14 bases spanning the gap. The CDR3 is 13 amino acids. The CDR3 here is CASSWSGLGEQYF. In nucleotides, the CDR3 is TGCGCCAGCAGCTGGAGCGGGCTCGGAGAGCAGTACTTC.

This clonotype was observed a handful of times. A much larger clone differs by one base, so this may be a read error. The rearrangement joins TRBV6-1 to TRBJ2-7, with 10 bases matching TRBD1. Germline V gives CDR1 MNHNS, CDR2 SASEGT. V lost 6 bases, J lost 5 bases, and 10 bases stayed unmatched. This CDR3 comprises 15 residues. CDR3 region: CASRGRDRGTDEQYF. CDR3 nucleotide sequence: TGTGCCAGCAGGGGCCGGGACAGGGGAACGGACGAGCAGTACTTC.

In its sample, this clonotype was seen a few times. The junction departs from germline at one end; a sequencing error may be responsible. The chain joins TRBV15 to TRBJ2-7; 9 bases fit TRBD2. The CDR3 runs 15 residues. Germline assignment: CDR1 LNHNV and CDR2 YYDKDF (reference sequence). CDR3 sequence (DNA): TGTGCCACCAGCAGAGAGGCTAGCGGGACCTACGAGCTGTACTTC. This translates into CATSREASGTYELYF.

In its sample, this clonotype was seen many times. The rearrangement links TRBV6-2 or TRBV6-3 to TRBJ1-1; the match to TRBD1 covers 8 bases. CDR3 size: 14 residues. Germline lookup yields CDR1 MNHEY and CDR2 SVGEGT. V was clipped by 6 bases and J by 6 bases; unmatched bases: 9. The CDR3 nucleotides read TGTGCCAGCAGCCTAACCGGGACAGGAGCTGAAGCTTTCTTT. It is translated as CASSLTGTGAEAFF.

This clonotype was detected many times. The chain recombines TRBV6-5 with TRBJ1-2; 12 bases match TRBD1. The CDR3 has 15 amino acids. In germline, CDR1 is MNHEY, CDR2 SVGAGI. The V segment lost 7 bases and the J segment 9 bases; nucleotides outside the gene matches: 12. The CDR3 reads CASTGTGGAWLSYTF. CDR3 nucleotides: TGTGCCAGCACCGGGACAGGGGGCGCGTGGTTGAGCTACACCTTC.

V and J are TRBV6-2 or TRBV6-3 and TRBJ1-5, with 8 bases fitting TRBD1. The CDR3 length is 15 residues. V trimming: 2 bases; J trimming: 5 bases; junction bases outside the gene matches: 5. CDR1 is MNHEY and CDR2 is SVGEGT in the germline V gene. The CDR3 here is CASSYEGTGYQPQHF. Here the CDR3 DNA reads TGTGCCAGCAGTTACGAAGGGACAGGATATCAGCCCCAGCATTTT.

The genes are TRBV7-2 and TRBJ1-5; no firm D call. The germline gives CDR1 SGHTA, CDR2 FQGNSA. Trimming removed 3 bases from V and 4 bases from J, with 7 bases in between. CDR3 size: 13 residues. For the CDR3, the DNA is TGTGCCAGCAGCTTCAAGACAAATCAGCCCCAGCATTTT. It encodes CASSFKTNQPQHF.

This clonotype came up a few times. The chain links TRBV25-1 to TRBJ2-6, with D tentatively TRBD2 (5 bases). The CDR3 has 16 residues. The V gene's germline CDR1 is MGHDK and CDR2 SYGVNS. V lost 3 bases and J lost 0, with 9 bases in between. CDR3: CASSETDSSGANVLTF. As DNA, the CDR3 is TGTGCCAGCAGTGAGACGGACTCCTCTGGGGCCAACGTCCTGACTTTC.

The chain uses TRBV29-1 and TRBJ2-4; D is possibly TRBD1 (5 bases). Trimming stripped 1 base from V and 3 bases from J, with 16 bases between. This CDR3 contains 16 residues. Germline V gene sequence: CDR1 SQVTM, CDR2 ANQGSEA. CDR3 protein: CSVEGLGNQGKNIQYF. The CDR3 DNA sequence: TGCAGCGTTGAAGGTTTGGGTAATCAGGGCAAAAACATTCAGTACTTC.

This chain joins TRBV6-1 and TRBJ1-6; D is unresolved. V lost 3 bases and J 10 bases, leaving 7 bases between the germline ends. Germline-derived CDR1 and CDR2 are MNHNS and SASEGT. This CDR3 spans 12 amino acids. This CDR3 reads CASSDWESPLHF. The CDR3 DNA sequence: TGTGCCAGCAGTGACTGGGAGTCACCCCTCCACTTT.

In this sample, this clonotype turned up many times. The chain is built from TRBV7-2 and TRBJ2-7; TRBD1 aligns across 11 bases. The CDR3 runs 15 residues. The J segment lost 3 bases and the V segment lost 5 bases, leaving 6 bases of the junction unmatched. The germline V gene encodes CDR1 SGHTA and CDR2 FQGNSA. In nucleotides, the CDR3 is TGTGCCAGCAGCGAGGACAGGGGGCGACTCTACGAGCAGTACTTC. This sequence encodes CASSEDRGRLYEQYF.

The CDR3 sequence is CASSQGVAGGFPYEQYF. CDR3 bases: TGCGCCAGCAGCCAAGGGGTGGCGGGAGGTTTCCCCTACGAGCAGTACTTC. The chain recombines TRBV4-1 with TRBJ2-7, with 8 bases lining up with TRBD2. Looked up from germline, CDR1 is MGHRA and CDR2 is YSYEKL. The CDR3 loop spans 17 amino acids. With V trimmed by 1 base and J by 2 bases, 10 bases remained unmatched.

As to this clonotype: Being one base from a much bigger clone, this may be a read error. This rearrangement joins TRBV7-2 to TRBJ2-4; D gene uncertain. Germline values: CDR1 SGHTA, CDR2 FQGNSA. This CDR3 contains 10 residues. The V end lost 3 bases, the J end lost 7 bases, and 1 base lay between the germline ends. CDR3 in DNA: TGTGCCAGCAGCTTTAACATTCAGTACTTC. Its translation: CASSFNIQYF.

This clonotype was recorded many times. This chain connects TRBV2 to TRBJ1-5, with TRBD1 matching over 9 bases. This CDR3 region has 14 residues. The V gene end was trimmed by 4 bases and the J gene end by 6 bases; junction bases not matched to a gene: 4. The germline CDR1 and CDR2 sequences are SNHLY and FYNNEI. The CDR3 loop is CASSGDRDPQPQHF. CDR3 DNA sequence: TGTGCCAGCAGTGGGGACAGGGACCCTCAGCCCCAGCATTTT.

This clonotype was seen at least ten times. The chain employs TRBV7-3 and TRBJ2-2, with 14 bases fitting TRBD2. Germline CDR1 is SGHTA and CDR2 is FQGTGA. The CDR3 runs 18 residues. V lost 3 bases and J lost 0; bases outside the gene matches: 3. CDR3 residues: CASSLTSGGASNTGELFF. CDR3 DNA sequence: TGTGCCAGCAGCTTGACTAGCGGGGGGGCCTCGAACACCGGGGAGCTGTTTTTT.

This clonotype has a count of ten or more. The chain couples TRBV12-3 or TRBV12-4 to TRBJ1-6, with D possibly matching TRBD1 (6 bases). The CDR3 is made up of 12 amino acids. Trimming took 5 bases from V and 10 from J, leaving 9 bases between them. CDR3: CASSNRDSPLHF. DNA of the CDR3: TGTGCCAGCAGTAACAGGGACTCACCCCTCCACTTT.

The rearrangement links TRBV7-3 to TRBJ1-5, with TRBD1 as a possible D gene (5 bases). The CDR3 has 12 residues. From germline, CDR1 is SGHTA and CDR2 FQGTGA. V shed 6 bases and J shed 3 bases, with 6 bases lying between them. For the CDR3, the DNA is TGTGCCAGCAGGGACAACAATCAGCCCCAGCATTTT. Translation: CASRDNNQPQHF.

Notes on this clonotype: A read error may be the cause here, since a much bigger clone is one base away. V gene TRBV12-3 or TRBV12-4 combines with J gene TRBJ1-5, with D perhaps matching TRBD1 (5 bases). Deletions cut 4 bases from V and 4 bases from J, with 11 bases between. The CDR3 sequence is 14 residues long. The CDR3 is CASSSAQGNQPQHF. DNA for the CDR3: TGTGCCAGCAGTTCAGCGCAGGGAAATCAGCCCCAGCATTTT.